The clone carrying this TCR delta chain turned up a few times. TCRdb made new clone calls on the RT-PCR reads using CATT. The profile shows 2,000 to 2,500 delta-chain clones, about a sixth of them singletons. The data were obtained in a study of gamma-delta T cells after stem cell transplantation. J gave up 3 bases and V 2 bases, and 4 bases lay outside the gene matches. The CDR3 runs to 18 residues. Germline V lookup: CDR1 GEAIGNYY, CDR2 EKD. The sequence derives from a human donor. It is not recorded whose cells these are; they may come from a transplant donor. Sequencing input: gamma-delta T cells. V gene TRDV2 combines with J gene TRDJ3, with TRDD3 matching over 12 bases. This CDR3 reads CACDNLGDTSWDTRQMFF. The CDR3 DNA reads as TGTGCCTGTGACAATCTGGGGGATACGAGCTGGGACACCCGACAGATGTTTTTC.